This T cell receptor beta chain is drawn from a study of cytomegalovirus exposure and HLA in healthy donors. This CDR3 spans 18 amino acids. CDR1 and CDR2 (germline): LGHNA, YSLEER. Trimming took off 0 bases at V and 3 bases at J, with 19 bases between the two ends. Study observations and caveats: Sequence variants that were highly shared formed a cluster that was likely a sequencing artifact.

The PCR employed 60 Vbeta primers together with 13 Jbeta primers. Measured with immunoSEQ multiplex PCR; TCRdb has only the in-frame clones, and not every one. In the table there are roughly 160,000 clones, roughly four fifths of which are singletons. A remark on this clone: The antigen is not known.

The source of this sequence is a man aged 55 to 70 in good health and CMV-seronegative. Material for sequencing was PBMCs. V and J are TRBV4-3 and TRBJ2-3; a weak D match, TRBD2 (6 bases). The DNA for the CDR3 is TGCGCCAGCAGCCAAGACTCGGGTTGGGGCAGCGGGACAGATACGCAGTATTTT. Its protein product is CASSQDSGWGSGTDTQYF.